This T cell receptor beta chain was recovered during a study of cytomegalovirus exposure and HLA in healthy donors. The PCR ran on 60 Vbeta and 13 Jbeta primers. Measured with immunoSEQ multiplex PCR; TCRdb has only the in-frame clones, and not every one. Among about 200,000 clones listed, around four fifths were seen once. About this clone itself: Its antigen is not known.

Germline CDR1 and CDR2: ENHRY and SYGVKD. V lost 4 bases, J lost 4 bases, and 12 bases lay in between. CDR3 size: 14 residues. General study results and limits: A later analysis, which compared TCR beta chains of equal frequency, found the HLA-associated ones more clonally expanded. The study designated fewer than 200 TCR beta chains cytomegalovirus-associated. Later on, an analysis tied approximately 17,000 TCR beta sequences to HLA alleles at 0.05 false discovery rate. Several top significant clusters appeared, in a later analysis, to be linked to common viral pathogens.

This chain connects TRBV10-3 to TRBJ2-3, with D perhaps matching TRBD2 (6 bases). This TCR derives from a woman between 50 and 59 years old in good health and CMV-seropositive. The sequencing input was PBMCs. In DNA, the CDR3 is TGTGCCATCAGTGTCAGCGGGCCGTCAGATACGCAGTATTTT. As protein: CAISVSGPSDTQYF.